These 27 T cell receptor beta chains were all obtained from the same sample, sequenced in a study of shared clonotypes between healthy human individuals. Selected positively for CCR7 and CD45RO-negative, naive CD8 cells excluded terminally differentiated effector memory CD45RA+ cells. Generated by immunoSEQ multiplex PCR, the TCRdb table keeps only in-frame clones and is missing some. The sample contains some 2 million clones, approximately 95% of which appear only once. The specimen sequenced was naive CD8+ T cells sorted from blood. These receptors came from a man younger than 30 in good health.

CDR3 nucleotide sequence: TGTGCCAGTAGTATAGGCCCCAGGGGAGATCAGCCCCAGCATTTT. Residues: CASSIGPRGDQPQHF. V and J are TRBV19 and TRBJ1-5, with D perhaps matching TRBD1 (6 bases). The CDR3 totals 15 residues. Trimming pared 1 base from V and 5 bases from J, leaving 12 bases between. Germline V gene lookup returns CDR1 LNHDA and CDR2 SQIVND (reference sequence).

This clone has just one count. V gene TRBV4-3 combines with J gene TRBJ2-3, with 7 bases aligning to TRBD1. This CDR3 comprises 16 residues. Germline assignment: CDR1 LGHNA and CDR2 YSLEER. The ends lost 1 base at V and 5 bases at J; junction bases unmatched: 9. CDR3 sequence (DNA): TGCGCCAGCAGCCAAGGTTCGACAGGGTGGATAGATACGCAGTATTTT. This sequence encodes CASSQGSTGWIDTQYF.

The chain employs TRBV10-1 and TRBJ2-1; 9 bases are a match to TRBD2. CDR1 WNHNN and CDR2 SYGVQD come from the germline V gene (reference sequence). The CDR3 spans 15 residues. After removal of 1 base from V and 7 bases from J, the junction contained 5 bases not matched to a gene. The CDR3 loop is CASSELAGVSNEQFF. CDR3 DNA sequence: TGCGCCAGCAGTGAGTTAGCGGGGGTCTCGAATGAGCAGTTCTTC.

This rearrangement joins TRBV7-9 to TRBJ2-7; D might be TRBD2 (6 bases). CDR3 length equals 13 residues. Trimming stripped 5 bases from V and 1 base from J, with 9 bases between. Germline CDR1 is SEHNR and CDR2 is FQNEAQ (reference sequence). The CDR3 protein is CASSTTRSYEQYF. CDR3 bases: TGTGCCAGCAGCACGACTAGATCCTACGAGCAGTACTTC.

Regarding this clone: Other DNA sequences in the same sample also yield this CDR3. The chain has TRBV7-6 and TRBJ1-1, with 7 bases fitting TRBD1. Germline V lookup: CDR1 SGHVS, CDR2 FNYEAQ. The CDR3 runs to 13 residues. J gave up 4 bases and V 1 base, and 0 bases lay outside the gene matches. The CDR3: CASSLGQGTEAFF. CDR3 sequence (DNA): TGTGCCAGCAGCTTAGGACAGGGCACTGAAGCTTTCTTT.

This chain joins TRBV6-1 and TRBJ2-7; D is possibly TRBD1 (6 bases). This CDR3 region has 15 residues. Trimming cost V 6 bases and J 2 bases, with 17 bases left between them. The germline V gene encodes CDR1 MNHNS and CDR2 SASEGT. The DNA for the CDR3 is TGTGCCAGCAGGGAGACAGGTTTCTCTACCTACGAGCAGTACTTC. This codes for CASRETGFSTYEQYF.

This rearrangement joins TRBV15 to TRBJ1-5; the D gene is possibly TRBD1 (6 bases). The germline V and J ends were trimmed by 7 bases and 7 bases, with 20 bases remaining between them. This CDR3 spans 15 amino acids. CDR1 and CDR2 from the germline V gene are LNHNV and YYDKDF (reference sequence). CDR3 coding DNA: TGTGCCACCATACTACGCCAGGGGCCGGGACAGCCCCAGCATTTT. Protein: CATILRQGPGQPQHF.

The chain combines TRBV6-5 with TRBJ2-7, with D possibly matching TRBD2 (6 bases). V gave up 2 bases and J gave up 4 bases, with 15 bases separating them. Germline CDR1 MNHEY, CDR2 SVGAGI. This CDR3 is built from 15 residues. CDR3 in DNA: TGTGCCAGCAGTTACGGTGGGGACTTACAGTACGAGCAGTACTTC. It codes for CASSYGGDLQYEQYF.

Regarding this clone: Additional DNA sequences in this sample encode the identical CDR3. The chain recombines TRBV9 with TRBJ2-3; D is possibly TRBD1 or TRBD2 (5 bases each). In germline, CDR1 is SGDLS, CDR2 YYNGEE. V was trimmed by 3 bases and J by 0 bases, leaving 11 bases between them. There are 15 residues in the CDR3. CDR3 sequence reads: CASSAGTASTDTQYF. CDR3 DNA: TGTGCCAGCAGCGCAGGGACGGCTAGCACAGATACGCAGTATTTT. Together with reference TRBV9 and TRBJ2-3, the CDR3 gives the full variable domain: DSGVTQTPKHLITATGQRVTLRCSPRSGDLSVYWYQQSLDQGLQFLIQYYNGEERAKGNILERFSAQQFPDLHSELNLSSLELGDSALYFCASSAGTASTDTQYFGPGTRLTVL.

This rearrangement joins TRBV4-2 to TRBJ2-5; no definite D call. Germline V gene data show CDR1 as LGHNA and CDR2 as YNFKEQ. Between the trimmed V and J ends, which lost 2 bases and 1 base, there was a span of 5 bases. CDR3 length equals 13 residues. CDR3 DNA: TGTGCCAGCAGCCAACTGGGCCAAGAGACCCAGTACTTC. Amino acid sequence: CASSQLGQETQYF.

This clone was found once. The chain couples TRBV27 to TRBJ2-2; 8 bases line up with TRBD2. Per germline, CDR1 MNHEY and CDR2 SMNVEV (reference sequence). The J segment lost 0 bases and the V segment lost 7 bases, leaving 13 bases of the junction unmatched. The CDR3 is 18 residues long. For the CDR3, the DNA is TGTGCCAGCACCAAAGACCCTGGCGGGGGGTCGAACACCGGGGAGCTGTTTTTT. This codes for CASTKDPGGGSNTGELFF.

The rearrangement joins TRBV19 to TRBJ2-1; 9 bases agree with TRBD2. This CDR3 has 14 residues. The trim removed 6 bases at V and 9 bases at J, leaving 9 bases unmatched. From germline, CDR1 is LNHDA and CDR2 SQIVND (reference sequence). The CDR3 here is CASREVAGVSEQFF. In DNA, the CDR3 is TGTGCCAGTAGGGAGGTAGCGGGAGTTAGTGAGCAGTTCTTC.

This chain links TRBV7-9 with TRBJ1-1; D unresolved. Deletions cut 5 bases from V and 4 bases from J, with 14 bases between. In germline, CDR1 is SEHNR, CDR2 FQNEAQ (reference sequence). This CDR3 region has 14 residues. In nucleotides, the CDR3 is TGTGCCAGCAGCATTACTATTTCGGGCACTGAAGCTTTCTTT. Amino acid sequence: CASSITISGTEAFF.

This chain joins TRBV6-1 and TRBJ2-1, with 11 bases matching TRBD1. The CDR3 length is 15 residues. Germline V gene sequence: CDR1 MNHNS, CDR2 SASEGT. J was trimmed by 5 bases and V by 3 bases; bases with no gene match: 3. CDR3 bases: TGTGCCAGCAGTGAGGACAGGGGGCCTAACAATGAGCAGTTCTTC. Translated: CASSEDRGPNNEQFF.

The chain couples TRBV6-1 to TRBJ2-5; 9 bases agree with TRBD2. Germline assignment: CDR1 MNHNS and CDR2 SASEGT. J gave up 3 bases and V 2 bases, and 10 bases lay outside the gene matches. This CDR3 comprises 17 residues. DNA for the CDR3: TGTGCCAGCAGTGAATGGTCAAGCGGGGGGAGAAAAGAGACCCAGTACTTC. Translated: CASSEWSSGGRKETQYF.

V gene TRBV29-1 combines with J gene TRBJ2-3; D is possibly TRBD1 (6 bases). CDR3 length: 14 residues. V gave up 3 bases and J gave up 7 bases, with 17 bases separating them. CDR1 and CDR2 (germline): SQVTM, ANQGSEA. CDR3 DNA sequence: TGCAGCGTTGACAGAGTCAGGGGCATGTATACGCAGTATTTT. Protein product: CSVDRVRGMYTQYF.

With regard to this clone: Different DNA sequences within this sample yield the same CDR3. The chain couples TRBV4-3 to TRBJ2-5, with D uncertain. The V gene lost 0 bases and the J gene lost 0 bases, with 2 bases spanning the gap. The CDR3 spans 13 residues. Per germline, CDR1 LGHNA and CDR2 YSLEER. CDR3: CASSQDHQETQYF. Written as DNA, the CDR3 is TGCGCCAGCAGCCAAGACCACCAAGAGACCCAGTACTTC.

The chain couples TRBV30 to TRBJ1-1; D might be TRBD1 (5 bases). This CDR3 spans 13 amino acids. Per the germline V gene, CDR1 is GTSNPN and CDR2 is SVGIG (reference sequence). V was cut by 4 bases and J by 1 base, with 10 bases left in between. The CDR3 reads CAWTPGENTEAFF. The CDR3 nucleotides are TGTGCCTGGACGCCGGGGGAGAACACTGAAGCTTTCTTT.

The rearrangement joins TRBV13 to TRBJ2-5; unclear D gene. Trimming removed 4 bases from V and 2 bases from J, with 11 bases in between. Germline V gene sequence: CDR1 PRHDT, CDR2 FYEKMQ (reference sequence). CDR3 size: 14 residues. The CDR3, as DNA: TGTGCCAGCAGCTCCTCCGGGCCACAAGAGACCCAGTACTTC. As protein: CASSSSGPQETQYF.

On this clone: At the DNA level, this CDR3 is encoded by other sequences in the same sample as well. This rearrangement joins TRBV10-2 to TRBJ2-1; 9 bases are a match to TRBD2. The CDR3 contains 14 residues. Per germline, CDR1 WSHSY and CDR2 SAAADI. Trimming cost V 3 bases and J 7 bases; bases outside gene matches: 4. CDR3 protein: CASSELAGGNEQFF. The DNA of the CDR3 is TGCGCCAGCAGTGAACTAGCGGGTGGGAATGAGCAGTTCTTC.

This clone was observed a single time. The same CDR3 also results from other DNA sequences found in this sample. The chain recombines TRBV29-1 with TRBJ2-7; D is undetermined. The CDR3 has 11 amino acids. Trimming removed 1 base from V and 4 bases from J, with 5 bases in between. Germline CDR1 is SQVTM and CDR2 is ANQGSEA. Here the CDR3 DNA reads TGCAGCGTTGAAGCGGAGTACGAGCAGTACTTC. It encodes CSVEAEYEQYF.

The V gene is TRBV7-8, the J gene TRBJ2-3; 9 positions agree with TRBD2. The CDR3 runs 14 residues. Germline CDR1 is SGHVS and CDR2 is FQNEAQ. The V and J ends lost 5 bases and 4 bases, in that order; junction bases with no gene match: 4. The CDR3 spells CASSAGGGADTQYF. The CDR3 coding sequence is TGTGCCAGCAGCGCGGGGGGGGGAGCAGATACGCAGTATTTT.

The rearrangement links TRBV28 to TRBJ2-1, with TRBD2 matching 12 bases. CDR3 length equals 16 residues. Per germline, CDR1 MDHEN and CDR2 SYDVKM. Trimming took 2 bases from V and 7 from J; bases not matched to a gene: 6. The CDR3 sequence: CASSLLAGGRWNEQFF. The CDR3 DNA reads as TGTGCCAGCAGTTTACTAGCGGGGGGGCGATGGAATGAGCAGTTCTTC.

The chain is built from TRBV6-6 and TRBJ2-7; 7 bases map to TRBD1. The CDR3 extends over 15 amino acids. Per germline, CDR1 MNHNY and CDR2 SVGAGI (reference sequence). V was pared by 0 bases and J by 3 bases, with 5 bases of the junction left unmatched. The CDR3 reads CASSYSAGTVYEQYF. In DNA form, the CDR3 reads TGTGCCAGCAGTTACTCCGCCGGGACAGTCTACGAGCAGTACTTC.

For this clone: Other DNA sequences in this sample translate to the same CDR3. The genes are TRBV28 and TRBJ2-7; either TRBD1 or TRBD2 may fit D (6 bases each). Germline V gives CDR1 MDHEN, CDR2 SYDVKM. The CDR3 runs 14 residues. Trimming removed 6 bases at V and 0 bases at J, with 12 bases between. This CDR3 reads CASSLRGASYEQYF. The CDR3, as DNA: TGTGCCAGCAGCTTGAGGGGGGCCTCCTACGAGCAGTACTTC.

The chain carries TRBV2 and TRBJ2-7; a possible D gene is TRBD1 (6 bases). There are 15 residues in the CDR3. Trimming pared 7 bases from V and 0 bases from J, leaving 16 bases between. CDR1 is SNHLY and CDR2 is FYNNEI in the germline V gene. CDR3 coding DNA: TGTGCCAGCAAGAATGACAGGAATTACTCCTACGAGCAGTACTTC. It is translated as CASKNDRNYSYEQYF.

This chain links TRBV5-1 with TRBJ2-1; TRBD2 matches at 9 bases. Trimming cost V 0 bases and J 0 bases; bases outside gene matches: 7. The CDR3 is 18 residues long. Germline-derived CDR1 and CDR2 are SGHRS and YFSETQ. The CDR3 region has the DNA TGCGCCAGCAGCTTGGAGGGTAGCGGGAGAATCTCCTACAATGAGCAGTTCTTC. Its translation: CASSLEGSGRISYNEQFF.